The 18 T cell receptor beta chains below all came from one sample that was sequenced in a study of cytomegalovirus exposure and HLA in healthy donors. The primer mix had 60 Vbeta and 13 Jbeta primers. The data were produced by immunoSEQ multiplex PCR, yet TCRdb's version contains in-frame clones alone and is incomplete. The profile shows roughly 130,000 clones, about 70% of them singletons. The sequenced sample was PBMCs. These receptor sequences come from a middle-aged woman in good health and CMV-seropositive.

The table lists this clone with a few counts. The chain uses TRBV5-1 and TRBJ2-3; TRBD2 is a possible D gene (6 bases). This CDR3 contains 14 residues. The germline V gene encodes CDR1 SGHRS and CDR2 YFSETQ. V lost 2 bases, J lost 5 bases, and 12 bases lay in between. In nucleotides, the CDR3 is TGCGCCAGCAGCTTAAGCGGAGGGAAAGATACGCAGTATTTT. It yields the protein CASSLSGGKDTQYF.

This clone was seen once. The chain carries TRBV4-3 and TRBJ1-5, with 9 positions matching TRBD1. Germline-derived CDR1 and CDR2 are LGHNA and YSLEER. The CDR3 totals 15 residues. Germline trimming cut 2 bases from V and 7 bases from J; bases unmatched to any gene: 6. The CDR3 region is CASSQPDRGLQPQHF. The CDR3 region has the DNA TGCGCCAGCAGCCAACCGGACAGGGGCTTACAGCCCCAGCATTTT.

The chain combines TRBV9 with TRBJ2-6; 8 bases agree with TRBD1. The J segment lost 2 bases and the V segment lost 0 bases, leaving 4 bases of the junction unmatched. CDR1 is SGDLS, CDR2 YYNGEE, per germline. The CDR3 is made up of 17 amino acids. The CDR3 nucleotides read TGTGCCAGCAGCGTAGGGGGGACAGGTACTGGGGCCAACGTCCTGACTTTC. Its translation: CASSVGGTGTGANVLTF.

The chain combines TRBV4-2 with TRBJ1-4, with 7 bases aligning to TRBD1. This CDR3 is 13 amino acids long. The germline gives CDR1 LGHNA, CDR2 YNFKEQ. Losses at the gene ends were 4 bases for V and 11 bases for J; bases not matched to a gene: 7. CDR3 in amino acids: CASSLPGGWKLFF. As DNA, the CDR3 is TGTGCCAGCAGCCTTCCAGGGGGGTGGAAACTGTTTTTT.

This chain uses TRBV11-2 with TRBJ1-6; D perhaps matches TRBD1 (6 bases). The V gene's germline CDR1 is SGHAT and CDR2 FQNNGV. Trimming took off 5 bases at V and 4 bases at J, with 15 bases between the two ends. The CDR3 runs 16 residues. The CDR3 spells CASSEGQPTYNSPLHF. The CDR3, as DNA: TGTGCCAGCAGCGAAGGACAGCCTACTTATAATTCACCCCTCCACTTT.

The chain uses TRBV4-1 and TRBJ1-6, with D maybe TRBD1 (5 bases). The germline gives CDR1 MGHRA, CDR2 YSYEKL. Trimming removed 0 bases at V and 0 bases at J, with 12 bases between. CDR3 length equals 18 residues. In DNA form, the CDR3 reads TGCGCCAGCAGCCAAGATGACGGGGGGAGCTCCTATAATTCACCCCTCCACTTT. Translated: CASSQDDGGSSYNSPLHF.

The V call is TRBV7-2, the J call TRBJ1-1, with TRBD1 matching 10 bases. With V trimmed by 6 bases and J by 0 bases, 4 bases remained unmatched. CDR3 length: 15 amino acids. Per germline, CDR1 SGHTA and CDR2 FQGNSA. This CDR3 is CASRGGTGVNTEAFF. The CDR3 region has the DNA TGTGCCAGCAGAGGGGGGACAGGGGTGAACACTGAAGCTTTCTTT.

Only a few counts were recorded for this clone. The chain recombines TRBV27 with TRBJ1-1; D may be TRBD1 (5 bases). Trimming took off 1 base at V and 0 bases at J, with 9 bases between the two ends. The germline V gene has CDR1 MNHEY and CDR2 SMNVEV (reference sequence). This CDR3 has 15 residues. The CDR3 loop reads CASSLYATVNTEAFF. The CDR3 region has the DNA TGTGCCAGCAGTTTATATGCGACAGTGAACACTGAAGCTTTCTTT.

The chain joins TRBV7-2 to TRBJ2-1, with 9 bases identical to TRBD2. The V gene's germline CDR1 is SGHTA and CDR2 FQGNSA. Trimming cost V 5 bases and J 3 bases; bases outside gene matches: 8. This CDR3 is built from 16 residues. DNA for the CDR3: TGTGCCAGCAGCGATGGGACTAGCAGGGACTACAATGAGCAGTTCTTC. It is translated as CASSDGTSRDYNEQFF.

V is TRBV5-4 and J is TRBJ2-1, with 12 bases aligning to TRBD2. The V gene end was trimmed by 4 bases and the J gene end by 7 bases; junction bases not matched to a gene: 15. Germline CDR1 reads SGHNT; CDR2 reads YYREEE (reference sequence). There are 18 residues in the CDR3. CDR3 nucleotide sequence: TGTGCCAGCAGCCATGGGGCTCCCCTAGCGGGAGGGTCGAATGAGCAGTTCTTC. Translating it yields CASSHGAPLAGGSNEQFF.

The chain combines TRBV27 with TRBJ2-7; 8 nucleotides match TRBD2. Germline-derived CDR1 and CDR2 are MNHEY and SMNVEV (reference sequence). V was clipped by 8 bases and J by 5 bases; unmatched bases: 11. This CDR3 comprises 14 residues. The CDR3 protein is CASGWSRGANEQYF. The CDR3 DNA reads TGTGCCAGCGGATGGTCGCGGGGGGCGAACGAGCAGTACTTC.

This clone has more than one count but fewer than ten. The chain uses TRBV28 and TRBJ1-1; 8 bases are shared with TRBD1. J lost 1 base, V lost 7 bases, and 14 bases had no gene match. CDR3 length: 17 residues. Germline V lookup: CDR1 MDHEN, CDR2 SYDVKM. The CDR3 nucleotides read TGTGCCAGCACTTCCTATGGGACAGGTACCTGGAACACTGAAGCTTTCTTT. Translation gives CASTSYGTGTWNTEAFF.

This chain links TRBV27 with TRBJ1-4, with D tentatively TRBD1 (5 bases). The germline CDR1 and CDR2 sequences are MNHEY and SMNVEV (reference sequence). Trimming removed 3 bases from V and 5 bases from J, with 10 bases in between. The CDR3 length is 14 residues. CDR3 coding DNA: TGTGCCAGCAGTTTTTTAAGGGGAAATGAAAAACTGTTTTTT. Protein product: CASSFLRGNEKLFF.

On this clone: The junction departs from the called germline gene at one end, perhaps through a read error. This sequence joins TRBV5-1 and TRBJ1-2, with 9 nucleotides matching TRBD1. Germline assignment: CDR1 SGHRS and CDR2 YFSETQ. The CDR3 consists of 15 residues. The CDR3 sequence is CASNLALGTGYGYTF. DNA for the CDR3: TGCGCCAGCAACTTGGCCCTCGGGACAGGGTATGGCTACACCTTC. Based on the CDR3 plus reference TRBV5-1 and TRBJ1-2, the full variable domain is KAGVTQTPRYLIKTRGQQVTLSCSPISGHRSVSWYQQTPGQGLQFLFEYFSETQRNKGNFPGRFSGRQFSNSRSEMNVSTLELGDSALYLCASNLALGTGYGYTFGSGTRLTVV.

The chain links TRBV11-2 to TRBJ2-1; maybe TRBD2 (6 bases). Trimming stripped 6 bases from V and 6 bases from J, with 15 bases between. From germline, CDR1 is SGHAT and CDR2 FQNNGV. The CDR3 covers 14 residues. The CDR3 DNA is TGTGCCAGCAGGAGGCGGGGCGGAGGCAATGAGCAGTTCTTC. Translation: CASRRRGGGNEQFF.

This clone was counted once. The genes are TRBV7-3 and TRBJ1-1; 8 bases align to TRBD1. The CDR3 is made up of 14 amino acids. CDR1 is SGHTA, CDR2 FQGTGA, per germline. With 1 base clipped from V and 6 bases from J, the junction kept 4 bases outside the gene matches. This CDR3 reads CASSLNPGGSEAFF. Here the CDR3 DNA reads TGTGCCAGCAGCTTAAATCCAGGGGGCTCTGAAGCTTTCTTT.

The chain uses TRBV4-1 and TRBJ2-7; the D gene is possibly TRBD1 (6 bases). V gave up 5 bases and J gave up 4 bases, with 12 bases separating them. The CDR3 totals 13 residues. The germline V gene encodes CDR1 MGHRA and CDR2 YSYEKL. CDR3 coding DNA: TGCGCCAGCAGCGTCCGGGACAAGTACGAGCAGTACTTC. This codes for CASSVRDKYEQYF.

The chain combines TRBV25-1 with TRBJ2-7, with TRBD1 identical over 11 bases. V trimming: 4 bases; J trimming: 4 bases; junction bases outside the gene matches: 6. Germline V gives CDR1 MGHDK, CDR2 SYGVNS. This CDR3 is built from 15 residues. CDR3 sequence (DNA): TGTGCCAGCAGTGCAGCCGGGACAGGGGGTTACGAGCAGTACTTC. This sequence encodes CASSAAGTGGYEQYF.